The 30 T cell receptor beta chains below were found in one sample sequenced in a study of T cell responses to AZD1222 COVID-19 vaccine. Some clones are missing from TCRdb's copy, which holds only in-frame ones; the method was immunoSEQ multiplex PCR. Of some 150,000 clones in the sample, roughly 93% are singletons; the top ten hold around 1%. This specimen consisted of peripheral blood, obtained on day 0 of MenACWY control vaccination. The receptors shown here come from an adult in good health.

The gene calls are TRBV5-4 and TRBJ1-1; a weak D match, TRBD1 (5 bases). CDR1 and CDR2 from the germline V gene are SGHNT and YYREEE (reference sequence). V gave up 2 bases and J gave up 0 bases, with 8 bases separating them. The CDR3 spans 14 residues. The CDR3 DNA reads as TGTGCCAGCAGCTTCGACAGAGTGAACACTGAAGCTTTCTTT. Amino acid sequence: CASSFDRVNTEAFF.

This clone showed up just once. This chain joins TRBV5-1 and TRBJ2-3; D not certain. Trimming shortened V by 2 bases and J by 5 bases, and 9 bases separated the two germline ends. Germline V gene sequence: CDR1 SGHRS, CDR2 YFSETQ. The CDR3 has 13 amino acids. In DNA form, the CDR3 reads TGCGCCAGCAGCTTTGAGTTACAAGATACGCAGTATTTT. It specifies CASSFELQDTQYF.

The chain links TRBV4-2 to TRBJ2-1, with D hard to call. CDR1 and CDR2 from the germline V gene are LGHNA and YNFKEQ. Trimming took off 1 base at V and 10 bases at J, with 8 bases between the two ends. The CDR3 is made up of 12 amino acids. The CDR3 sequence is CASSQGGTEQFF. CDR3 bases: TGTGCCAGCAGCCAAGGGGGAACAGAGCAGTTCTTC.

This sequence joins TRBV28 and TRBJ1-5, with D unresolved. Looked up from germline, CDR1 is MDHEN and CDR2 is SYDVKM. V lost 6 bases, J lost 4 bases, and 13 bases lay in between. The CDR3 totals 14 residues. The CDR3 DNA sequence: TGTGCCAGCAGGGTGGCACAGCTGAATCAGCCCCAGCATTTT. It yields the protein CASRVAQLNQPQHF.

The CDR3 reads CASSQRDLDRSYGYTF. The CDR3 bases are TGCGCCAGCAGCCAACGTGACCTGGACAGGTCCTATGGCTACACCTTC. V is TRBV4-1 and J is TRBJ1-2; 7 bases line up with TRBD1. The V segment lost 2 bases and the J segment 4 bases; nucleotides outside the gene matches: 10. The CDR3 loop spans 16 amino acids. Germline V gene sequence: CDR1 MGHRA, CDR2 YSYEKL.

The genes are TRBV6-5 and TRBJ2-3, with 14 bases aligning to TRBD2. Trimming cost V 6 bases and J 4 bases; bases outside gene matches: 3. The V gene's germline CDR1 is MNHEY and CDR2 SVGAGI. This CDR3 is 15 amino acids long. The DNA of the CDR3 is TGTGCCAGCAGGAGGACTAGCGGGAGGCCAGATACGCAGTATTTT. It encodes CASRRTSGRPDTQYF.

On this clone itself: This CDR3 is also generated by other DNA sequences in the sample. The chain joins TRBV5-1 to TRBJ1-4, with 8 positions matching TRBD1. With V trimmed by 0 bases and J by 8 bases, 6 bases remained unmatched. CDR1 is SGHRS, CDR2 YFSETQ, per germline. This CDR3 has 15 residues. CDR3 sequence reads: CASSLAGTGGEKLFF. The DNA of the CDR3 is TGCGCCAGCAGCTTGGCCGGGACAGGAGGGGAAAAACTGTTTTTT.

The gene calls are TRBV10-3 and TRBJ1-1; tentative D call: TRBD1 (6 bases). This CDR3 contains 12 residues. Germline CDR1 and CDR2: ENHRY and SYGVKD. Between the trimmed V and J ends, which lost 6 bases and 5 bases, there was a span of 10 bases. CDR3 nucleotides: TGTGCCATCAGAAAAGGGGGAACTGAAGCTTTCTTT. Protein sequence: CAIRKGGTEAFF.

This sequence joins TRBV18 and TRBJ2-3; possibly TRBD1 for D (6 bases). The germline CDR1 and CDR2 sequences are KGHSH and LQKENI. The V end was cut by 3 bases, the J end by 3 bases, with 10 bases between. The CDR3 has 14 amino acids. CDR3 DNA: TGTGCCAGCTCACCCGGGACACGGACAGATACGCAGTATTTT. Protein: CASSPGTRTDTQYF.

This clone was detected once. The chain is built from TRBV2 and TRBJ1-5, with 9 bases matching TRBD1. The germline gives CDR1 SNHLY, CDR2 FYNNEI. The CDR3 has 13 residues. J gave up 7 bases and V 8 bases, and 6 bases lay outside the gene matches. This CDR3 is CASGTGGRQPQHF. CDR3 nucleotides: TGTGCCAGCGGAACAGGGGGCCGGCAGCCCCAGCATTTT.

The chain recombines TRBV28 with TRBJ1-2, with D possibly being TRBD1 (6 bases). The germline V gene has CDR1 MDHEN and CDR2 SYDVKM. There are 16 residues in the CDR3. V lost 1 base and J lost 8, with 20 bases in between. DNA of the CDR3: TGTGCCAGCAGTTTATATTTCTCGGGGGGCGAGAGGGGCTACACCTTC. Translated: CASSLYFSGGERGYTF.

This chain uses TRBV29-1 with TRBJ1-2, with D perhaps TRBD1 (5 bases). Trimming stripped 3 bases from V and 1 base from J, with 24 bases between. Per the germline V gene, CDR1 is SQVTM and CDR2 is ANQGSEA. The length of the CDR3 is 18 residues. As DNA, the CDR3 is TGCAGCGTTGATGGGTGGGGCAGCCGACTCCAACTTAACTATGGCTACACCTTC. It yields the protein CSVDGWGSRLQLNYGYTF.

The V gene is TRBV4-3, the J gene TRBJ1-6, with 8 nucleotides matching TRBD1. This CDR3 spans 15 amino acids. The trim removed 4 bases at V and 7 bases at J, leaving 6 bases unmatched. CDR1 is LGHNA and CDR2 is YSLEER in the germline V gene. The CDR3 region has the DNA TGCGCCAGCAGCCGTAACAGGGGGTCCAATTCACCCCTCCACTTT. The encoded protein is CASSRNRGSNSPLHF.

Only a few counts were recorded for this clone. This rearrangement joins TRBV7-9 to TRBJ1-6, with D uncertain. The CDR3 consists of 12 residues. The germline gives CDR1 SEHNR, CDR2 FQNEAQ (reference sequence). Deletions cut 5 bases from V and 9 bases from J, with 8 bases between. The CDR3 nucleotides are TGTGCCAGCAGCCCCCCTGGTTCACCCCTCCACTTT. It is translated as CASSPPGSPLHF.

The genes are TRBV7-2 and TRBJ1-1, with 7 positions matching TRBD1. Per germline, CDR1 SGHTA and CDR2 FQGNSA. V gave up 5 bases and J gave up 0 bases; unmatched junction bases: 6. This CDR3 region has 15 residues. CDR3 amino acids: CASSTTGEVNTEAFF. In nucleotides, the CDR3 is TGTGCCAGCAGCACTACAGGGGAGGTGAACACTGAAGCTTTCTTT.

The V gene is TRBV3-1 (or the pseudogene TRBV3-2), the J gene TRBJ2-1, with D uncertain. The CDR3 totals 16 residues. Germline lookup yields CDR1 LGHDT and CDR2 YNNKEL (reference sequence). Deletions cut 5 bases from V and 1 base from J, with 15 bases between. DNA of the CDR3: TGTGCCAGCAGCGGTAGACCACCCATATCCTACAATGAGCAGTTCTTC. Its translation is CASSGRPPISYNEQFF.

The rearrangement links TRBV19 to TRBJ1-5, with D possibly TRBD1 on 6 matching bases. CDR3 length equals 16 residues. V dropped 10 bases and J dropped 0 bases, with 19 bases sitting between them. Germline CDR1 is LNHDA and CDR2 is SQIVND (reference sequence). CDR3 nucleotides: TGTGCCACCACAACCTTCGGACAGAATAGCAATCAGCCCCAGCATTTT. It codes for CATTTFGQNSNQPQHF.

In nucleotides, the CDR3 is TGCGCCAGCAGCCAAGACCCTTTCTACGAGCAGTACTTC. Amino acid sequence: CASSQDPFYEQYF. V usage is TRBV4-1 and J usage is TRBJ2-7; D remains ambiguous. The CDR3 is 13 residues long. The V gene's germline CDR1 is MGHRA and CDR2 YSYEKL. Trimming cost V 0 bases and J 3 bases, with 6 bases left between them.

This clone appeared once. The rearrangement joins TRBV2 to TRBJ2-5; 9 positions match TRBD2. The germline V gene has CDR1 SNHLY and CDR2 FYNNEI. The CDR3 runs 14 residues. The J segment lost 5 bases and the V segment lost 4 bases, leaving 5 bases of the junction unmatched. The CDR3: CASSVRTSEETQYF. The CDR3 DNA follows: TGTGCCAGCAGTGTACGGACTAGCGAGGAGACCCAGTACTTC.

This chain connects TRBV27 to TRBJ1-6; 7 bases align to TRBD1. V shed 5 bases, J shed 4 bases, and the junction held 11 bases outside the gene matches. CDR1 MNHEY and CDR2 SMNVEV come from the germline V gene (reference sequence). The CDR3 runs 17 residues. The CDR3 sequence: CASSEQPGTDYNSPLHF. Here the CDR3 DNA reads TGTGCCAGCAGTGAACAACCCGGGACAGATTATAATTCACCCCTCCACTTT.

The rearrangement joins TRBV7-7 to TRBJ1-6, with 8 bases lining up with TRBD1. The CDR3 contains 13 residues. V was clipped by 5 bases and J by 9 bases; unmatched bases: 3. The germline V gene has CDR1 SSHAT and CDR2 FNYEAQ (reference sequence). The CDR3 region has the DNA TGTGCCAGCAGCCTTGACAGGGGTTCACCCCTCCACTTT. This encodes CASSLDRGSPLHF.

V and J are TRBV21-1 and TRBJ2-5; the D call of TRBD1 is as the table states it, not checked on the DNA. TRBV21-1 is a known pseudogene. The CDR3 length is 14 residues. The CDR3 coding sequence is TGTGCCAGCAGCTTTAGGGGGTACCAAGAGACCCAGTACTTC. This encodes CASSFRGYQETQYF.

The chain carries TRBV3-1 (or the pseudogene TRBV3-2) and TRBJ2-2; 7 bases agree with TRBD1. Per germline, CDR1 LGHDT and CDR2 YNNKEL (reference sequence). Unmatched junction bases numbered 11, after V lost 1 base and J lost 6 bases. The CDR3 loop spans 17 amino acids. The DNA of the CDR3 is TGTGCCAGCAGCCAAGTGAAGAAGACAGGGAATTCCGGGGAGCTGTTTTTT. Protein sequence: CASSQVKKTGNSGELFF.

The rearrangement links TRBV11-2 to TRBJ1-2, with a possible D match to TRBD1 (6 bases). Germline V CDR1 and CDR2: SGHAT, FQNNGV. The CDR3 contains 13 residues. V dropped 3 bases and J dropped 5 bases, with 10 bases sitting between them. The chain's CDR3 is CASSFTGLYGYTF. CDR3 bases: TGTGCCAGCAGCTTTACAGGGCTTTATGGCTACACCTTC.

This chain links TRBV28 with TRBJ1-5; 7 positions agree with TRBD1. This CDR3 comprises 17 residues. Germline V lookup: CDR1 MDHEN, CDR2 SYDVKM. V was clipped by 6 bases and J by 0 bases; unmatched bases: 11. CDR3 residues: CASSKTDRVYSNQPQHF. In DNA form, the CDR3 reads TGTGCCAGCAGCAAGACTGACAGGGTTTATAGCAATCAGCCCCAGCATTTT.

This rearrangement joins TRBV2 to TRBJ2-1; no definite D call. V was trimmed by 3 bases and J by 8 bases, leaving 17 bases between them. The CDR3 sequence is 15 residues long. Germline V gene data show CDR1 as SNHLY and CDR2 as FYNNEI. The CDR3 loop is CASSDPQANNDEQFF. The CDR3, as DNA: TGTGCCAGCAGTGACCCCCAGGCCAATAATGATGAGCAGTTCTTC.

The CDR3 sequence is CASSLGTSNGEQFF. For the CDR3, the DNA is TGTGCCAGCAGCTTAGGGACTAGCAACGGTGAGCAGTTCTTC. This sequence joins TRBV7-3 and TRBJ2-1, with TRBD2 matching 9 bases. The CDR3 sequence is 14 residues long. V lost 2 bases and J lost 9; bases outside the gene matches: 5. Per germline, CDR1 SGHTA and CDR2 FQGTGA.

The gene calls are TRBV18 and TRBJ1-6; D perhaps matches TRBD1 (5 bases). Per the germline V gene, CDR1 is KGHSH and CDR2 is LQKENI. This CDR3 spans 16 amino acids. Trimming left V 2 bases short and J 11 bases short, with 19 bases between. The chain's CDR3 is CASSPKSTGLFTPLHF. The CDR3 region has the DNA TGTGCCAGCTCACCAAAGAGTACAGGACTCTTTACACCCCTCCACTTT.

The J gene is TRBJ2-1, the V gene TRBV6-5; D uncertain. There are 12 residues in the CDR3. V was pared by 6 bases and J by 4 bases, with 7 bases between. From germline, CDR1 is MNHEY and CDR2 SVGAGI. Written as DNA, the CDR3 is TGTGCCAGCAGCTCCCGTTACAATGAGCAGTTCTTC. Protein product: CASSSRYNEQFF.

V and J are TRBV28 and TRBJ1-2; TRBD1 aligns across 7 bases. Trimming took 3 bases from V and 8 from J; bases not matched to a gene: 15. This CDR3 is built from 16 residues. The germline V gene has CDR1 MDHEN and CDR2 SYDVKM. CDR3 residues: CASSFPSMGTEGGYTF. DNA of the CDR3: TGTGCCAGCAGTTTTCCCTCAATGGGGACAGAGGGAGGCTACACCTTC.